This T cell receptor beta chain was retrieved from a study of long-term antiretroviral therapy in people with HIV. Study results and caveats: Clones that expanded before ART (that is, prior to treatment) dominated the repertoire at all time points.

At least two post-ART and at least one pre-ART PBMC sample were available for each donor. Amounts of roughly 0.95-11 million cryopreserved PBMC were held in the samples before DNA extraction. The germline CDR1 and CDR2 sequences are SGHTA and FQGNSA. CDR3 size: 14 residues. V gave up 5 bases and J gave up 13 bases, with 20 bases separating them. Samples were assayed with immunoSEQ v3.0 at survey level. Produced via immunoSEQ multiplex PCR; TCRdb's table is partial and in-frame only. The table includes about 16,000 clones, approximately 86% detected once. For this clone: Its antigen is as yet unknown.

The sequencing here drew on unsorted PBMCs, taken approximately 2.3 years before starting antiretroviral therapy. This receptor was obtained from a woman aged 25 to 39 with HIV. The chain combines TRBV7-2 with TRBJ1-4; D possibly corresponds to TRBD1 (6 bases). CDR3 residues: CASSPGGTSLRLFF. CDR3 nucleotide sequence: TGTGCCAGCAGCCCCGGGGGGACAAGTCTAAGACTGTTTTTT.